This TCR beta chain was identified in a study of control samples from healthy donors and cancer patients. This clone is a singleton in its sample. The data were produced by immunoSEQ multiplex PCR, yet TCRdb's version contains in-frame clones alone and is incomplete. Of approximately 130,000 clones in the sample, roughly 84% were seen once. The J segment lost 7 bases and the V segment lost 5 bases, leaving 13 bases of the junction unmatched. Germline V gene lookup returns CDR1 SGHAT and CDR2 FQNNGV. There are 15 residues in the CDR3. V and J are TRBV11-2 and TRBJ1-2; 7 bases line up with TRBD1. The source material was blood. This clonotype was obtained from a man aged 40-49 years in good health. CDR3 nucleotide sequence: TGTGCCAGCAGCACTTTGGGAGGGGGCGCGTCTGGCTACACCTTC. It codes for CASSTLGGGASGYTF.